This entry lists 20 T cell receptor beta chains sequenced from one sample in a study of T cell changes during pregnancy in multiple sclerosis. Some clones are missing from TCRdb's copy, which holds only in-frame ones; the method was immunoSEQ multiplex PCR. The data contain around 68,000 clones, roughly nine tenths of them singletons. Source: peripheral blood, taken in the third trimester of pregnancy. The source of these receptors is a female donor in good health, enrolled as a control in a pregnancy study.

This clone is a singleton in its sample. The chain is built from TRBV5-6 and TRBJ2-7; D gene ambiguous. There are 14 residues in the CDR3. Trimming stripped 1 base from V and 0 bases from J, with 8 bases between. The germline V gene encodes CDR1 SGHDT and CDR2 YYEEEE. CDR3 sequence (DNA): TGTGCCAGCAGCTTGTGGGCTCCCTCCTACGAGCAGTACTTC. Protein sequence: CASSLWAPSYEQYF.

In regard to this clone: This sample also contains other DNA sequences that code for the same CDR3. The CDR3, as DNA: TGTGCCAGTAGTATAGCCACGGGGACAGACTACGAGCAGTACTTC. Encoded protein: CASSIATGTDYEQYF. The rearrangement uses TRBV19 and TRBJ2-7; 7 bases fit TRBD1. In germline, CDR1 is LNHDA, CDR2 SQIVND (reference sequence). Trimming at V came to 1 base and at J to 3 bases, leaving 6 bases not matched to a gene. CDR3 length: 15 residues.

V usage is TRBV5-1 and J usage is TRBJ1-2; 7 bases map to TRBD1. Trimming took 4 bases from V and 3 from J; bases not matched to a gene: 6. The CDR3 consists of 14 residues. Germline CDR1 reads SGHRS; CDR2 reads YFSETQ. The CDR3 reads CASSTGQKDYGYTF. CDR3 nucleotide sequence: TGCGCCAGCAGCACGGGACAGAAAGACTATGGCTACACCTTC. Supplemented by reference TRBV5-1 and TRBJ1-2, the full variable domain reads KAGVTQTPRYLIKTRGQQVTLSCSPISGHRSVSWYQQTPGQGLQFLFEYFSETQRNKGNFPGRFSGRQFSNSRSEMNVSTLELGDSALYLCASSTGQKDYGYTFGSGTRLTVV.

This chain connects TRBV15 to TRBJ2-1; 7 positions agree with TRBD1. J was trimmed by 3 bases and V by 0 bases; bases with no gene match: 2. The CDR3 extends over 15 amino acids. CDR1 and CDR2 (germline): LNHNV, YYDKDF (reference sequence). CDR3 in DNA: TGTGCCACCAGCAGAGACCGGGACAGCTACAATGAGCAGTTCTTC. Protein product: CATSRDRDSYNEQFF.

V gene TRBV6-7 combines with J gene TRBJ1-2, with no clear D. TRBV6-7 is sorted into the ORF group, with uncertain function. The CDR3 length is 16 residues. The V gene lost 0 bases and the J gene lost 2 bases, with 13 bases spanning the gap. CDR3 loop: CASSYSRQTMNYGYTF. The CDR3 DNA reads as TGTGCCAGCAGTTACTCTCGGCAGACTATGAACTATGGCTACACCTTC.

The V gene is TRBV15, the J gene TRBJ2-5; 9 bases are a match to TRBD1. CDR1 LNHNV and CDR2 YYDKDF come from the germline V gene (reference sequence). The CDR3 consists of 15 residues. J was trimmed by 5 bases and V by 3 bases; bases with no gene match: 7. The CDR3 spells CATSRRTGVVETQYF. CDR3 sequence (DNA): TGTGCCACCAGCAGGCGGACAGGGGTGGTGGAGACCCAGTACTTC.

This rearrangement joins TRBV5-1 to TRBJ2-7, with 8 bases lining up with TRBD1. Germline V gene lookup returns CDR1 SGHRS and CDR2 YFSETQ. There are 15 residues in the CDR3. Trimming at V came to 4 bases and at J to 6 bases, leaving 12 bases not matched to a gene. The CDR3 DNA follows: TGCGCCAGCAGCCCCCTACAGGGGGTTCTGGGCGAGCAGTACTTC. Translating gives CASSPLQGVLGEQYF.

This chain uses TRBV5-1 with TRBJ1-5, with D tentatively TRBD1 (6 bases). CDR1 SGHRS and CDR2 YFSETQ come from the germline V gene. The length of the CDR3 is 15 residues. Trimming stripped 2 bases from V and 4 bases from J, with 13 bases between. Written as DNA, the CDR3 is TGCGCCAGCAGCTTAGGACAGTTACCTAATCAGCCCCAGCATTTT. The encoded protein is CASSLGQLPNQPQHF.

V and J are TRBV9 and TRBJ2-1; the D gene is possibly TRBD2 (7 bases). Trimming took 0 bases from V and 4 from J, leaving 11 bases between them. This CDR3 has 15 amino acids. CDR1 SGDLS and CDR2 YYNGEE come from the germline V gene. CDR3 in amino acids: CASSVAGGPYNEQFF. As DNA, the CDR3 is TGTGCCAGCAGCGTAGCGGGGGGCCCTTACAATGAGCAGTTCTTC.

The V call is TRBV6-6, the J call TRBJ1-1; D might be TRBD1 (6 bases). CDR1 and CDR2 from the germline V gene are MNHNY and SVGAGI (reference sequence). V lost 4 bases, J lost 1 base, and 13 bases lay in between. This CDR3 has 15 residues. CDR3 sequence reads: CASSFPQGGNTEAFF. The DNA of the CDR3 is TGTGCCAGCAGTTTCCCACAAGGGGGGAACACTGAAGCTTTCTTT.

This clone was recorded once. The chain joins TRBV5-1 to TRBJ1-1, with a weak D call TRBD1 (5 bases). The germline gives CDR1 SGHRS, CDR2 YFSETQ. The CDR3 is 16 amino acids. The V end lost 4 bases, the J end lost 0 bases, and 16 bases lay between the germline ends. This CDR3 is CASSLLGGGMNTEAFF. The CDR3 DNA sequence: TGCGCCAGCAGCCTCCTCGGGGGTGGGATGAACACTGAAGCTTTCTTT.

The chain carries TRBV7-3 and TRBJ2-5; 11 bases match TRBD2. Germline lookup yields CDR1 SGHTA and CDR2 FQGTGA. The V gene end was trimmed by 5 bases and the J gene end by 2 bases; junction bases not matched to a gene: 1. The CDR3 is 14 amino acids. CDR3 nucleotides: TGTGCCAGCAGCCCTAGCGGGGGGCAAGAGACCCAGTACTTC. Its translation is CASSPSGGQETQYF.

This chain connects TRBV15 to TRBJ1-5; 7 bases fit TRBD1. This CDR3 spans 15 amino acids. V lost 1 base and J lost 3; bases outside the gene matches: 3. Germline assignment: CDR1 LNHNV and CDR2 YYDKDF (reference sequence). Written as DNA, the CDR3 is TGTGCCACCAGCAGAGCCAGGGGGGACAATCAGCCCCAGCATTTT. Translating gives CATSRARGDNQPQHF.

The J gene is TRBJ2-4, the V gene TRBV21-1; the table names TRBD2, a call not compared with the DNA. TRBV21-1 is noted as a pseudogene. The CDR3 has 18 residues. Here the CDR3 reads CASSNSGRATLAKNIQYF. The CDR3 DNA is TGTGCCAGCAGCAATAGCGGGAGGGCCACCTTAGCCAAAAACATTCAGTACTTC.

The rearrangement links TRBV13 to TRBJ1-6; TRBD1 is a possible D gene (5 bases). Germline CDR1 PRHDT, CDR2 FYEKMQ (reference sequence). The CDR3 has 13 residues. V lost 2 bases, J lost 10 bases, and 9 bases lay in between. For the CDR3, the DNA is TGTGCCAGCAGCTTAAGGGGTCGATCACCCCTCCACTTT. Its protein product is CASSLRGRSPLHF.

The CDR3 reads CASRRRDRRDEQYF. The CDR3 DNA sequence: TGTGCCAGCAGGCGCCGGGACAGGAGGGACGAGCAGTACTTC. The chain joins TRBV6-5 to TRBJ2-7, with 8 bases matching TRBD1. V lost 6 bases and J lost 5; bases outside the gene matches: 9. The CDR3 runs 14 residues. From germline, CDR1 is MNHEY and CDR2 SVGAGI.

The V and J genes are TRBV6-5 and TRBJ2-2; 7 nucleotides line up with TRBD1. CDR3 length equals 13 residues. With V trimmed by 4 bases and J by 8 bases, 4 bases remained unmatched. Germline CDR1 MNHEY, CDR2 SVGAGI. CDR3 amino acids: CASSFRQGGELFF. In nucleotides, the CDR3 is TGTGCCAGCAGTTTCCGACAGGGTGGGGAGCTGTTTTTT.

The chain combines TRBV9 with TRBJ1-4; D remains unclear. Germline V gene data show CDR1 as SGDLS and CDR2 as YYNGEE. V was shortened by 0 bases and J by 7 bases, with 13 bases between the two germline ends. CDR3 size: 15 residues. The CDR3 loop is CASSVAAVPSEKLFF. CDR3 coding DNA: TGTGCCAGCAGCGTAGCTGCGGTTCCCTCTGAAAAACTGTTTTTT.

This chain connects TRBV6-1 to TRBJ2-1; 13 nucleotides line up with TRBD2. CDR3 length equals 15 residues. Germline V lookup: CDR1 MNHNS, CDR2 SASEGT. The trim removed 4 bases at V and 4 bases at J, leaving 1 base unmatched. The CDR3 reads CASSGGLAGYNEQFF. The CDR3 coding sequence is TGTGCCAGCAGTGGGGGACTAGCGGGGTACAATGAGCAGTTCTTC.

This clone appeared a few times. The chain has TRBV6-1 and TRBJ1-5; D is unclear. Germline CDR1 reads MNHNS; CDR2 reads SASEGT. This CDR3 contains 14 residues. V lost 1 base and J 6 bases, leaving 10 bases between the germline ends. CDR3 region: CASSEGSQAQPQHF. Written as DNA, the CDR3 is TGTGCCAGCAGTGAAGGTTCCCAGGCTCAGCCCCAGCATTTT.